This T cell receptor (beta chain) appears in the sequencing data of a study of cytomegalovirus exposure and HLA in healthy donors (dated by TCRdb to about 2017). Background on the whole study: An earlier analysis of 587 of the donors reported more than 250 Gb of sequence data and 117 million unique TCR beta sequences from 150 million to 200 million T cells. A separate validation cohort of approximately 130 different subjects was used in addition to the roughly 640-subject first cohort. In an earlier analysis of several hundred of the donors, high-throughput TCR beta sequencing was used to judge whether each TCR beta V gene segment behaved as functional or pseudogenic. The study profiled the T cell repertoires of fewer than 850 subjects by immunosequencing and related them to cytomegalovirus serostatus. High-throughput TCR immunosequencing, statistical association of individual TCRs with disease status, and machine learning were combined to predict cytomegalovirus infection status. Donor age, sex, ethnicity and CMV serostatus were compiled alongside the repertoire data. An early release that covered about 600 HLA-typed donors contained approximately 290 gigabases of sequencing data and approximately 85 million unique TCR sequences. Rather than drawing on any new phenotypic data, the later analysis identified candidate immune exposures from TCR beta sequences and the way those sequences occurred across donors. All discovery cohort repertoires had been generated on a single sequencing platform. Roughly 5 DR-DQ haplotypes were handled as single units for association and clustering because linkage in the cohort was strong. Among some 400 genotyped donors of the cohort, an average of around 240,000 unique TCR beta nucleotide sequences were sequenced per donor, around 20% of them non-productive. To study patterns of TCR occurrence, a later analysis re-analyzed previously published TCR beta repertoires from 666 donors and added high-resolution HLA genotyping. HLA typing included class I and class II loci at four-digit resolution. Genome-wide SNP genotypes for about three fifths of the roughly 670 donors were used in a later genetic analysis, which treated that subset as a discovery cohort. The number of donors typed differed by locus, with about 629-630 for A, B, C, DRB1 and DQB1, 522 for DQA1, over 600 for DPA1, and 450 to 480 for DPB1. Among the roughly 400 genotyped donors, roughly 80% belonged to the genetic ancestry cluster associated with self-reported Caucasian donors. The study aimed to test whether signatures of past pathogen exposure could be identified by cataloging public T cell receptors.

Library method: the immunoSEQ multiplex PCR assay. The multiplex PCR relied on a mix of 60 forward primers for TCR Vbeta segments and 13 reverse primers for TCR Jbeta segments. The CDR3 region of rearranged TCR beta genes was amplified from genomic DNA by a multiplex PCR assay. The Illumina HiSeq System was used to sequence the amplified TCR beta libraries as 87-base-pair reads. Regarding the original processing steps: A later analysis counted 75 million to 100 million unique TCR beta chains across the 666 repertoires, and 10 million to 11 million of these chains were shared by at least two donors. To remove PCR and sequencing errors, raw reads were error-corrected and collapsed into unique sequences using a nearest-neighbor algorithm that merged closely related sequences. Alignment of CDR3 sequences to IMGT reference sequences was used to assign V, D and J gene segments. For a sequence to be retained, a match of at least six nucleotides to both a V gene segment and a J gene segment was required. Rearrangements were called productive when the CDR3 lacked stop codons and stayed in frame with V and J; all others were non-productive. Following IMGT convention, CDR3 was defined as the stretch from the second conserved V-encoded cysteine to the conserved J-encoded phenylalanine. The earlier analysis of 450 to 750 of the donors excluded any sequence lacking an unambiguous match to a single V gene segment. An earlier analysis of some 500 of the donors classified V segments as functional when productive rearrangements were above 56.7% and as segregating when the standard deviation between donors was above 5%. A statistical classification framework was built to diagnose cytomegalovirus status from the catalog of TCR beta chain sequences. A later analysis assigned V and J genes by comparing TCR nucleotide sequences with IMGT/GENE-DB human TR gene sequences. A later analysis assigned CDR3 sequences and most-parsimonious VDJ recombination scenarios with the TCRdist pipeline. In a later analysis, each TCR beta chain was defined by its CDR3 amino acid sequence together with its V-gene family, and reads lacking a unique V-gene family were excluded. As a way to deal with suspected cross-contamination and a sequencing artifact, a later analysis dropped roughly 600 nucleotide sequences that were highly shared and had low generation probability. In a later analysis, a clonal expansion index for each public chain was calculated from normalized within-repertoire ranks of inferred template counts. In a later analysis, generation probabilities were computed with a VDJ recombination model fitted to out-of-frame rearrangements, and the resulting probabilities were checked against IGoR. Hypergeometric tests were used in a later analysis to score TCR-TCR, TCR-HLA and TCR-CMV co-occurrence, with a repertoire-size bias correction applied to the TCR pairs. False discovery rates were estimated in a later analysis by permuting HLA or CMV assignments 20 times. In a later analysis, co-occurring TCRs were grouped using DBSCAN, with TCRdist sequence similarity added in when clustering inside HLA-allele-positive subsets. Repertoires with fewer than 30,000 or more than 120,000 public chains were left out of co-occurrence clustering, as were about 5 repertoires with anomalous nucleotide sharing. This is the immuneACCESS table as TCRdb keeps it, with only in-frame sequences that have V and J called. A part of the clones is gone; compared with another copy, unresolved V genes explain less than half, and the rest is unexplained. D and trimming were read from the DNA, whereas the V and J calls and clone size are those reported in that table. The sample table records approximately 150,000 clones; about 75% of these occur just once. Roughly 7.5% of the sample comes from the top ten.

Remarks on this clone: What antigen it recognizes has not been identified. No base quality information exists; no much larger clone differs at one position.

Overall study outcomes, separate from this receptor: In a later analysis, HLA-associated TCR beta chains showed more clonal expansion and lower generation probabilities than non-associated chains that were equally common. Presence/absence analyses assumed roughly uniform sequencing depth across donors, an assumption that may not hold. The authors suggested that the approach could potentially be extended to other disease states and immunological phenotypes. This cohort had only TCR beta chains sequenced, and the lack of alpha or paired-chain data limited which features could be detected. Cytomegalovirus status was reported to be diagnosed by the classifier with high specificity and sensitivity in both the original and validation cohorts. In a later genetic analysis, fewer N-insertions in productive TCRs were reported among donors in an Asian-associated ancestry cluster than the approximately 670-donor mean. A cluster of highly shared sequence variants was judged likely to be a technical artifact of the sequencing pipeline. CMV serostatus was the only immune exposure information available for the cohort. In vitro tests confirmed that a few of the cytomegalovirus-associated TCR beta chains recognize cytomegalovirus antigens. In a later analysis, TCR association rates were found to vary across HLA loci, with the most associated TCRs seen for DRB1 alleles and the fewest for HLA-C alleles. Because some donors lacked HLA typing at each locus, the association tests relied only on the typed subset. V-gene and J-gene trimming of TCR beta chains was associated with a missense DCLRE1C variant in a later genetic analysis, and the association was replicated in an independent cohort. Specific HLA alleles were associated with roughly 16,000 TCR beta sequences at a false discovery rate of 0.05 in a later analysis. The study gave a list of 150 to 200 TCR beta chains associated with cytomegalovirus. When HLA alleles, especially DR and DQ, strongly co-occurred, attributing TCR associations to individual alleles was difficult. Linkage disequilibrium might explain the correlated functional status among segregating V segments, but an unknown experimental factor could not be ruled out. According to a later analysis, most CMV-associated TCR beta chains appeared to be HLA-restricted, and the HLA associations seemed to be driven largely by CMV exposure. Broadly in line with IMGT annotations, most TCR beta V segments showed up in productive rearrangements about 87% or about 30% of the time in an earlier analysis of several hundred of the donors. According to a later analysis, parvovirus B19, influenza, CMV and Epstein-Barr virus appeared linked to several top co-occurrence clusters. The earlier analysis of fewer than 750 of the donors excluded about 16 rarely observed V segments, including chromosome 9 orphons, because counts were too low. A further reported finding was that TCR beta sequences accurately predicted the HLA-A and HLA-B alleles for most subjects in the first cohort. While some public TCRs were present in many individuals, most TCR sequences turned up only very rarely across donors.

In total, roughly 710 healthy bone marrow donors made up the cohort. At the time of sampling, every cohort member was nominally healthy, though immune exposures that went unrecorded were likely present. The donor was CMV seropositive and belonged to the group of 250 to 300 seropositive cohort members. Every donor gave a peripheral blood sample, and the peripheral blood mononuclear cells from that sample were used for TCR beta sequencing. The Qiagen DNeasy Blood Extraction Kit was used to extract genomic DNA from the blood cell samples. Sequenced sample: PBMCs. The sequence was collected from a male donor in good health and CMV-seropositive.

The sequence in DNA is TGTGCCAGCAGCTTGACAGGTTTGGGGGAGGAGCAGTACTTC. Translated, it reads CASSLTGLGEEQYF. The sequence is built from TRBV7-6 and TRBJ2-7, with TRBD1 as a weak D call on 6 bases. Its CDR3 holds 14 amino acids, cysteine through phenylalanine. The retained sequence is limited to the CDR3, 42 bases, with the frame set at the first base. V gives up 3 bases and J gives up 7 bases, and the segment between their germline ends measures 16 bases. The CDR1 and CDR2 encoded by the germline V gene are SGHVS and FNYEAQ.